This entry lists 21 T cell receptor beta chains sequenced from one sample in a study of spatial heterogeneity in lung cancer. MiXCR, applied by TCRdb to the 5' RACE reads, yields one record per CDR3 protein. The profile shows under 3,000 distinct CDR3 sequences, about 13% of them singletons. As to time point: sample taken at primary tumor resection. From tumor, nontumor lung or frozen PBMC, whole RNA was taken unsorted for sequencing. This specimen consisted of PBMCs, obtained at surgery. These receptors originate from a male donor with early-stage non-small cell lung cancer.

This clonotype was recorded many times. The genes are TRBV5-1 and TRBJ2-7; 7 positions match TRBD2. The V segment lost 4 bases and the J segment 6 bases; nucleotides outside the gene matches: 4. This CDR3 is 12 amino acids long. Germline V gene data show CDR1 as SGHRS and CDR2 as YFSETQ. CDR3 residues: CASSLSSGEQYF. The CDR3 DNA reads TGCGCCAGCAGCCTCTCTAGCGGCGAGCAGTACTTC.

This clonotype appeared many times. The rearrangement joins TRBV15 to TRBJ2-4; TRBD2 matches at 10 bases. Germline loops: CDR1 LNHNV, CDR2 YYDKDF (reference sequence). This CDR3 has 19 residues. Trimming took 0 bases from V and 0 from J; bases not matched to a gene: 8. CDR3 DNA sequence: TGTGCCACCAGCAGAGATGGGGGGACTAGCGATATAGCCAAAAACATTCAGTACTTC. This gives the protein CATSRDGGTSDIAKNIQYF.

This clonotype was recorded at least ten times. The rearrangement uses TRBV11-2 and TRBJ2-2, with D unresolved. The CDR3 is 14 amino acids. V was clipped by 5 bases and J by 3 bases, with 10 bases between them. Germline CDR1 is SGHAT and CDR2 is FQNNGV. CDR3 bases: TGTGCCAGCAGCCCGAGGCGTGACACCGGGGAGCTGTTTTTT. It specifies CASSPRRDTGELFF.

This clonotype was found a few times. V is TRBV12-3 or TRBV12-4 and J is TRBJ1-4; 7 positions match TRBD1. V dropped 6 bases and J dropped 8; count of bases not matched to a gene: 15. This CDR3 is built from 16 residues. CDR3 in amino acids: CASSPLPGQSGEKLFF. The CDR3 region has the DNA TGTGCCAGCAGCCCTCTCCCGGGACAGAGCGGCGAAAAACTGTTTTTT.

This clonotype is deemed medium-sized. Its ends do not fully match the called genes, so a read error is possible. CDR3 nucleotide sequence: TGTGCCACCAGCGGAGACCTAGCGGGATTCACAGATACGCAGTATTTT. Translation: CATSGDLAGFTDTQYF. The chain is built from TRBV15 and TRBJ2-3; 9 bases match TRBD2. The CDR3 extends over 16 amino acids. CDR1 and CDR2 from the germline V gene are LNHNV and YYDKDF (reference sequence).

This clonotype was observed at least ten times. The chain carries TRBV7-2 and TRBJ2-3, with D maybe TRBD1 (5 bases). In germline, CDR1 is SGHTA, CDR2 FQGNSA. The CDR3 sequence is 17 residues long. V was trimmed by 2 bases and J by 0 bases, leaving 15 bases between them. The CDR3 nucleotides are TGTGCCAGCAGCTTATTTAGGGGTGATCTAAGCACAGATACGCAGTATTTT. It encodes CASSLFRGDLSTDTQYF. Based on the CDR3 plus reference TRBV7-2 and TRBJ2-3, the full variable domain is GAGVSQSPSNKVTEKGKDVELRCDPISGHTALYWYRQSLGQGLEFLIYFQGNSAPDKSGLPSDRFSAERTGGSVSTLTIQRTQQEDSAVYLCASSLFRGDLSTDTQYFGPGTRLTVL.

This clonotype occurred many times. This chain links TRBV4-3 with TRBJ1-5; maybe TRBD1 (6 bases). V lost 0 bases and J lost 7, with 13 bases in between. The CDR3 has 15 residues. Germline loops: CDR1 LGHNA, CDR2 YSLEER. The DNA of the CDR3 is TGCGCCAGCAGCCAAGATTTGGGGGGCTTGCAGCCCCAGCATTTT. Amino acid sequence: CASSQDLGGLQPQHF.

The rearrangement joins TRBV29-1 to TRBJ2-1; 9 bases match TRBD1. Germline lookup yields CDR1 SQVTM and CDR2 ANQGSEA. V lost 0 bases and J lost 8; bases outside the gene matches: 5. This CDR3 comprises 14 residues. CDR3 nucleotides: TGCAGCGTTGAAGAGGCTCGGACAGGGGATGAGCAGTTCTTC. Protein product: CSVEEARTGDEQFF.

This clonotype was recorded many times. The chain is built from TRBV27 and TRBJ2-2; 7 nucleotides match TRBD1. The CDR3 is made up of 17 amino acids. The trim removed 5 bases at V and 1 base at J, leaving 10 bases unmatched. Looked up from germline, CDR1 is MNHEY and CDR2 is SMNVEV (reference sequence). The CDR3 spells CASSRGTVRVNTGELFF. The CDR3 DNA follows: TGTGCCAGCAGTCGAGGGACAGTTCGGGTGAACACCGGGGAGCTGTTTTTT.

This clonotype has at least ten counts. The genes are TRBV20-1 and TRBJ2-1; TRBD2 matches 11 bases. The CDR3 is 12 amino acids. The germline CDR1 and CDR2 sequences are DFQATT and SNEGSKA (reference sequence). The CDR3, as DNA: TGCAGCCTGACTAGCGGGAACAATGAGCAGTTCTTC. Amino acids: CSLTSGNNEQFF.

This clonotype is judged medium-sized (0.01 to 0.1%). The chain joins TRBV6-2 or TRBV6-3 to TRBJ1-2, with D tentatively TRBD1 (5 bases). Germline V gives CDR1 MNHEY, CDR2 SVGEGT. The CDR3 consists of 14 residues. V lost 8 bases to trimming and J lost 6 bases, with 19 bases between them. CDR3 residues: CASRLSDTKHGYTF. CDR3 nucleotides: TGTGCCAGCCGCCTATCGGACACAAAACATGGCTACACCTTC.

This clonotype has at least ten counts. J is TRBJ2-1 and V is TRBV19, with 12 bases fitting TRBD2. CDR3 length: 15 residues. Germline V lookup: CDR1 LNHDA, CDR2 SQIVND (reference sequence). Trimming took 4 bases from V and 7 from J; bases not matched to a gene: 5. The CDR3 sequence: CASSTLAGGGNEQFF. The CDR3 DNA is TGTGCCAGTAGTACACTAGCGGGAGGTGGAAATGAGCAGTTCTTC. Together with reference TRBV19 and TRBJ2-1, the CDR3 gives the full variable domain: DGGITQSPKYLFRKEGQNVTLSCEQNLNHDAMYWYRQDPGQGLRLIYYSQIVNDFQKGDIAEGYSVSREKKESFPLTVTSAQKNPTAFYLCASSTLAGGGNEQFFGPGTRLTVL.

This clonotype was counted a single time. This sequence joins TRBV11-1 and TRBJ2-1, with a possible D match to TRBD2 (5 bases). Germline V gene lookup returns CDR1 SGHAT and CDR2 FQDESV (reference sequence). V was trimmed by 2 bases and J by 6 bases, leaving 11 bases between them. This CDR3 has 14 amino acids. The CDR3 sequence: CASSLPTTSNEQFF. CDR3 coding DNA: TGTGCCAGCAGCTTACCGACCACTAGCAATGAGCAGTTCTTC. The variable domain in full, with the rest retrieved from reference TRBV11-1 and TRBJ2-1, is EAEVAQSPRYKITEKSQAVAFWCDPISGHATLYWYRQILGQGPELLVQFQDESVVDDSQLPKDRFSAERLKGVDSTLKIQPAELGDSAMYLCASSLPTTSNEQFFGPGTRLTVL.

This clonotype was counted at least ten times. The DNA for the CDR3 is TGTGCCACCAGCAGAGATCGGGCAAGACATACAGATACGCAGTATTTT. It yields the protein CATSRDRARHTDTQYF. This chain connects TRBV15 to TRBJ2-3; D ambiguous. The V gene lost 0 bases and the J gene lost 3 bases, with 13 bases spanning the gap. The CDR3 is 16 amino acids. Germline values: CDR1 LNHNV, CDR2 YYDKDF (reference sequence).

The rearrangement uses TRBV9 and TRBJ2-1, with unresolved D. V was clipped by 0 bases and J by 1 base, with 14 bases between them. The CDR3 runs 17 residues. The germline gives CDR1 SGDLS, CDR2 YYNGEE. For the CDR3, the DNA is TGTGCCAGCAGCGTAGAGGCTCCCTTCGGGTCCTACAATGAGCAGTTCTTC. Its protein product is CASSVEAPFGSYNEQFF. Variable domain in full (rest from reference TRBV9 and TRBJ2-1): DSGVTQTPKHLITATGQRVTLRCSPRSGDLSVYWYQQSLDQGLQFLIQYYNGEERAKGNILERFSAQQFPDLHSELNLSSLELGDSALYFCASSVEAPFGSYNEQFFGPGTRLTVL.

This clonotype occurred many times. This chain links TRBV4-3 with TRBJ2-7; TRBD1 aligns across 7 bases. J was trimmed by 5 bases and V by 1 base; bases with no gene match: 8. Looked up from germline, CDR1 is LGHNA and CDR2 is YSLEER. This CDR3 is built from 15 residues. CDR3 sequence: CASSQGTGWGDEQYF. The CDR3 bases are TGCGCCAGCAGCCAAGGGACAGGTTGGGGCGACGAGCAGTACTTC.

This clonotype came up many times. The chain uses TRBV5-1 and TRBJ2-3; 10 nucleotides line up with TRBD1. CDR3 length: 16 residues. The germline gives CDR1 SGHRS, CDR2 YFSETQ. V shed 0 bases, J shed 4 bases, and the junction held 5 bases outside the gene matches. The CDR3 DNA reads TGCGCCAGCAGCTTGGCGGGACAGGGGCGGGCAGATACGCAGTATTTT. It specifies CASSLAGQGRADTQYF.

This clonotype was observed at least ten times. The J gene is TRBJ2-7, the V gene TRBV7-2; 10 nucleotides align to TRBD2. The CDR3 covers 15 residues. V shed 4 bases, J shed 4 bases, and the junction held 7 bases outside the gene matches. Germline V lookup: CDR1 SGHTA, CDR2 FQGNSA. The CDR3, as DNA: TGTGCCAGCAGCTGGGGCCCTAGCGGGGGTTACGAGCAGTACTTC. Translating gives CASSWGPSGGYEQYF. Using reference TRBV7-2 and TRBJ2-7 for the parts outside the CDR3, the full variable domain is GAGVSQSPSNKVTEKGKDVELRCDPISGHTALYWYRQSLGQGLEFLIYFQGNSAPDKSGLPSDRFSAERTGGSVSTLTIQRTQQEDSAVYLCASSWGPSGGYEQYFGPGTRLTVT.

This clonotype was detected many times. The genes are TRBV6-1 and TRBJ2-5, with TRBD2 as a possible D gene (5 bases). Per germline, CDR1 MNHNS and CDR2 SASEGT. The CDR3 contains 18 residues. Trimming left V 2 bases short and J 5 bases short, with 24 bases between. In nucleotides, the CDR3 is TGTGCCAGCAGTGAACAGGATTGGCTAGCACCTCCGGCTGAGACCCAGTACTTC. Residues: CASSEQDWLAPPAETQYF.

This clonotype was counted ten times or more. The genes are TRBV2 and TRBJ2-1; weak D call: TRBD2 (5 bases). The CDR3 covers 15 residues. Trimming removed 3 bases at V and 5 bases at J, with 14 bases between. Looked up from germline, CDR1 is SNHLY and CDR2 is FYNNEI. The CDR3 coding sequence is TGTGCCAGCAGTGAGGGTGGACTTAGCGACAATGAGCAGTTCTTC. Its protein product is CASSEGGLSDNEQFF.

This clonotype was seen ten or more times. V is TRBV20-1 and J is TRBJ2-1; the match to TRBD2 covers 10 bases. The V and J ends lost 6 bases and 3 bases, in that order; junction bases with no gene match: 2. There are 13 residues in the CDR3. Germline values: CDR1 DFQATT, CDR2 SNEGSKA (reference sequence). The CDR3 nucleotides are TGCAGTGCACGGACTAGCGGCTACAATGAGCAGTTCTTC. Protein product: CSARTSGYNEQFF.